A single sample gave rise to the 18 T cell receptor beta chains below, sequenced in a study of Graves' ophthalmopathy and Graves' hyperthyroidism. Amplification targeted the TCR beta CDR3 regions, with RNA transcripts as the source material. HTBI primers were employed in first-round RT-PCR, then a second-round multiplex PCR followed. TCRdb analysed the multiplex PCR reads with MiXCR anew, one entry per CDR3 protein. Of 1 million to 1.3 million distinct CDR3 sequences listed, less than 45% are singletons. The sample consisted of peripheral blood or thyroid tissue (not recorded which). These receptors all come from an adult man with Graves' hyperthyroidism.

The V and J genes are TRBV5-6 and TRBJ2-5, with 10 bases matching TRBD2. CDR1 is SGHDT and CDR2 is YYEEEE in the germline V gene. J was trimmed by 4 bases and V by 5 bases; bases with no gene match: 11. The length of the CDR3 is 16 residues. DNA of the CDR3: TGTGCCAGCAGTCCCGGGGCTAGCGGGGGCTCAGAGACCCAGTACTTC. Amino acids: CASSPGASGGSETQYF.

This clonotype was counted many times. This chain joins TRBV6-5 and TRBJ1-4; 7 positions match TRBD1. The V and J ends lost 4 bases and 8 bases, in that order; junction bases with no gene match: 10. Germline V CDR1 and CDR2: MNHEY, SVGAGI. The CDR3 contains 15 residues. CDR3 amino acids: CASSSQRQGEEKLFF. In DNA form, the CDR3 reads TGTGCCAGCAGTTCCCAACGACAGGGAGAGGAAAAACTGTTTTTT.

This clonotype was detected a few times. This chain links TRBV12-3 or TRBV12-4 with TRBJ1-1, with D possibly matching TRBD1 (6 bases). Trimming removed 0 bases at V and 1 base at J, with 12 bases between. The CDR3 has 16 residues. CDR3 sequence (DNA): TGTGCCAGCAGTTTAGCCCGAAAACAGGGGAACACTGAAGCTTTCTTT. Translated, it gives CASSLARKQGNTEAFF.

This clonotype was recorded many times. The chain carries TRBV20-1 and TRBJ1-4, with 9 bases that match TRBD1. Germline values: CDR1 DFQATT, CDR2 SNEGSKA (reference sequence). This CDR3 has 13 amino acids. Unmatched junction bases numbered 6, after V lost 5 bases and J lost 8 bases. Here the CDR3 DNA reads TGCAGTGCTCAGGGACAGGGAGTCGAAAAACTGTTTTTT. Protein sequence: CSAQGQGVEKLFF.

This clonotype was counted only a few times. The chain links TRBV12-3 or TRBV12-4 to TRBJ2-3; 9 bases are shared with TRBD1. Trimming took 8 bases from V and 0 from J; bases not matched to a gene: 6. This CDR3 is 15 amino acids long. The CDR3 nucleotides are TGTGCCAGCCTACTCGGACAGGGGAGCACAGATACGCAGTATTTT. Its protein product is CASLLGQGSTDTQYF.

J is TRBJ1-2 and V is TRBV2; D possibly corresponds to TRBD1 (5 bases). This CDR3 has 16 residues. Between the trimmed V and J ends, which lost 3 bases and 0 bases, there was a span of 14 bases. Germline loops: CDR1 SNHLY, CDR2 FYNNEI. The CDR3 DNA follows: TGTGCCAGCAGTGACGGGGCCTTGCTAGCTAACTATGGCTACACCTTC. This gives the protein CASSDGALLANYGYTF. Filled out from reference TRBV2 and TRBJ1-2, the complete variable domain reads EPEVTQTPSHQVTQMGQEVILRCVPISNHLYFYWYRQILGQKVEFLVSFYNNEISEKSEIFDDQFSVERPDGSNFTLKIRSTKLEDSAMYFCASSDGALLANYGYTFGSGTRLTVV.

In its sample, this clonotype was seen many times. The chain joins TRBV7-2 to TRBJ1-5, with TRBD1 matching over 7 bases. Germline values: CDR1 SGHTA, CDR2 FQGNSA. After removal of 6 bases from V and 5 bases from J, the junction contained 7 bases not matched to a gene. This CDR3 has 14 amino acids. The CDR3: CASSSTGADQPQHF. In DNA, the CDR3 is TGTGCCAGCAGTTCCACAGGGGCCGATCAGCCCCAGCATTTT. The variable domain in full, completed from reference TRBV7-2 and TRBJ1-5, reads GAGVSQSPSNKVTEKGKDVELRCDPISGHTALYWYRQSLGQGLEFLIYFQGNSAPDKSGLPSDRFSAERTGGSVSTLTIQRTQQEDSAVYLCASSSTGADQPQHFGDGTRLSIL.

Remarks on this clonotype: A read error may explain this, as a much larger clone is one base away. The rearrangement uses TRBV2 and TRBJ2-7; possible D gene TRBD1, 5 bases. The CDR3 totals 14 residues. V lost 10 bases and J lost 2, with 18 bases in between. CDR1 is SNHLY, CDR2 FYNNEI, per germline. CDR3 loop: CATLRGGGPYEQYF. CDR3 nucleotides: TGTGCCACCTTAAGGGGCGGCGGCCCCTACGAGCAGTACTTC.

A few counts support this clonotype. The chain recombines TRBV20-1 with TRBJ2-1; weak D call: TRBD2 (5 bases). The CDR3 is 12 amino acids. With 6 bases removed from V and 4 bases from J, the gap between germline ends came to 10 bases. The germline gives CDR1 DFQATT, CDR2 SNEGSKA (reference sequence). CDR3 sequence: CSALASYNEQFF. CDR3 DNA sequence: TGCAGTGCCCTAGCATCTTACAATGAGCAGTTCTTC.

For this clonotype: Its ends do not fully match the called genes, so a read error is possible. V and J are TRBV5-1 and TRBJ2-2; 14 bases align to TRBD2. The CDR3 runs 19 residues. Germline CDR1 and CDR2: SGHRS and YFSETQ. CDR3 protein: CASSSPTSGRVENTGELFF. The CDR3 bases are TGTGCCAGCAGCTCTCCGACTAGCGGGAGGGTTGAGAACACCGGGGAGCTGTTTTTT.

V and J are TRBV25-1 and TRBJ1-2, with D perhaps matching TRBD1 (5 bases). Trimming removed 7 bases from V and 2 bases from J, with 14 bases in between. The CDR3 contains 14 residues. Germline lookup yields CDR1 MGHDK and CDR2 SYGVNS. CDR3 nucleotide sequence: TGTGCCAGCACCCCATCGACAGTCAACTATGGCTACACCTTC. Its translation: CASTPSTVNYGYTF.

J is TRBJ2-6 and V is TRBV3-1; D is unclear. Germline CDR1 is LGHDT and CDR2 is YNNKEL (reference sequence). The ends were cut back, 0 bases at V and 2 bases at J, with 14 bases in the middle. This CDR3 is built from 18 residues. This chain's CDR3 is CASSQDLAAETGANVLTF. CDR3 DNA sequence: TGTGCCAGCAGCCAAGATCTTGCCGCGGAAACTGGGGCCAACGTCCTGACTTTC.

The chain links TRBV5-1 to TRBJ2-7, with D possibly being TRBD2 (6 bases). Germline V lookup: CDR1 SGHRS, CDR2 YFSETQ. The CDR3 length is 14 residues. Trimming removed 2 bases at V and 0 bases at J, with 9 bases between. CDR3 loop: CASSLQTSSYEQYF. The CDR3, as DNA: TGCGCCAGCAGCTTACAGACTAGCTCCTACGAGCAGTACTTC.

The V and J genes are TRBV7-8 and TRBJ1-1; no clear D. The germline V and J ends were trimmed by 0 bases and 4 bases, with 12 bases remaining between them. The CDR3 has 15 amino acids. Germline V gene sequence: CDR1 SGHVS, CDR2 FQNEAQ. The CDR3 sequence: CASSLAAVSSTEAFF. As DNA, the CDR3 is TGTGCCAGCAGCTTAGCGGCAGTGTCTAGCACTGAAGCTTTCTTT.

This clonotype was detected a few times. This may stem from a read error, because a much larger clone lies one nucleotide away. The rearrangement joins TRBV7-9 to TRBJ2-7; no clear D. The CDR3 is made up of 10 amino acids. Germline-derived CDR1 and CDR2 are SEHNR and FQNEAQ (reference sequence). Trimming removed 10 bases from V and 2 bases from J, with 6 bases in between. DNA of the CDR3: TGTGCCACCGGAACCTACGAGCAGTACTTC. This gives the protein CATGTYEQYF.

The chain carries TRBV11-2 and TRBJ2-7, with 8 nucleotides matching TRBD2. This CDR3 comprises 14 residues. Germline V gene lookup returns CDR1 SGHAT and CDR2 FQNNGV. Losses at the gene ends were 5 bases for V and 3 bases for J; bases not matched to a gene: 6. The CDR3 here is CASSLGRVYYEQYF. For the CDR3, the DNA is TGTGCCAGCAGCCTCGGGAGGGTCTACTACGAGCAGTACTTC.

This clonotype was observed many times. The V and J genes are TRBV29-1 and TRBJ1-4; the match to TRBD1 covers 7 bases. With 6 bases clipped from V and 5 bases from J, the junction kept 6 bases outside the gene matches. Germline V gives CDR1 SQVTM, CDR2 ANQGSEA. The CDR3 covers 13 residues. The CDR3 DNA reads TGCAGCGTCGGGACAGCCTCGAATGAAAAACTGTTTTTT. It codes for CSVGTASNEKLFF.

Concerning this clonotype itself: At one boundary the junction diverges from the germline segment, which might be a read error. The V call is TRBV10-2, the J call TRBJ2-2; 7 bases are a match to TRBD1. Germline assignment: CDR1 WSHSY and CDR2 SAAADI. The CDR3 spans 15 residues. The DNA for the CDR3 is TGTGCCAGCAGAAAGAGGACAGGGAACACCGGGGAGCTGTTTTTT. This sequence encodes CASRKRTGNTGELFF.